These 3 T cell receptor beta chains came from one sample sequenced in a study of shared clonotypes between healthy human individuals. The repertoire was sequenced with immunoSEQ multiplex PCR; TCRdb's copy has only in-frame clones and lacks some. The table lists about 510,000 clones, around 96% of them singletons. The specimen was naive CD4+ T cells sorted from blood. Subset defined: CD45RA+ positively selected. The receptor set was obtained from a young woman in good health.

V gene TRBV7-2 combines with J gene TRBJ2-1; D unresolved. Germline-derived CDR1 and CDR2 are SGHTA and FQGNSA. V lost 5 bases and J lost 7, with 12 bases in between. This CDR3 comprises 13 residues. CDR3 in amino acids: CASSPSSWNEQFF. The CDR3, as DNA: TGTGCCAGCAGCCCAAGCAGCTGGAATGAGCAGTTCTTC.

A note on this clone: Additional DNA sequences in this sample encode the identical CDR3. V gene TRBV15 combines with J gene TRBJ2-7; D unresolved. V lost 0 bases and J lost 3, with 6 bases in between. Germline values: CDR1 LNHNV, CDR2 YYDKDF (reference sequence). The CDR3 runs 13 residues. Written as DNA, the CDR3 is TGTGCCACCAGCAGAGATTCCAACTACGAGCAGTACTTC. Translated: CATSRDSNYEQYF. Full variable domain (rest looked up from reference TRBV15 and TRBJ2-7): DAMVIQNPRYQVTQFGKPVTLSCSQTLNHNVMYWYQQKSSQAPKLLFHYYDKDFNNEADTPDNFQSRRPNTSFCFLDIRSPGLGDTAMYLCATSRDSNYEQYFGPGTRLTVT.

In this sample, this clone turned up once. J is TRBJ1-4 and V is TRBV7-2; no clear D gene. V shed 3 bases and J shed 0 bases, with 8 bases lying between them. This CDR3 contains 15 residues. Germline-derived CDR1 and CDR2 are SGHTA and FQGNSA. The CDR3 nucleotides are TGTGCCAGCAGCTTGGGCGGCACAACTAATGAAAAACTGTTTTTT. This codes for CASSLGGTTNEKLFF.